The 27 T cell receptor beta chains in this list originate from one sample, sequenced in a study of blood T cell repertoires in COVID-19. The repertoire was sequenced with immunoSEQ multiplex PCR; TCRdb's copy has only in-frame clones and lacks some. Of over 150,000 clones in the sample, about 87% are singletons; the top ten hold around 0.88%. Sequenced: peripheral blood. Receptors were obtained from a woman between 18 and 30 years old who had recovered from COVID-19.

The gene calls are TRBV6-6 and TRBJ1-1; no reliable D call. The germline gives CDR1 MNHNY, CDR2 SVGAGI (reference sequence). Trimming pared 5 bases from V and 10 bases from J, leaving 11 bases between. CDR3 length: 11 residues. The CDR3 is CASSRDSRAFF. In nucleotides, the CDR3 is TGTGCCAGCAGTCGAGATTCGAGAGCTTTCTTT.

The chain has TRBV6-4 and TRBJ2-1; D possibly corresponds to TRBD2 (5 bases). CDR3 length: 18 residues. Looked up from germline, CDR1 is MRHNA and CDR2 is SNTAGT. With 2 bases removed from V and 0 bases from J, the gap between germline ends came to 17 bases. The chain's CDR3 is CASSDAAGVTRSYNEQFF. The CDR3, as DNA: TGTGCCAGCAGTGACGCGGCGGGCGTAACTCGCTCCTACAATGAGCAGTTCTTC.

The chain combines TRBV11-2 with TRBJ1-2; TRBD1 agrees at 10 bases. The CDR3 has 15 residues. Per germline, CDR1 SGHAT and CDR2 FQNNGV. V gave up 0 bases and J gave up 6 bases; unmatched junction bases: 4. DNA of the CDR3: TGTGCCAGCAGCTTAGAGAGGACAGGGGGAGATGGCTACACCTTC. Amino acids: CASSLERTGGDGYTF.

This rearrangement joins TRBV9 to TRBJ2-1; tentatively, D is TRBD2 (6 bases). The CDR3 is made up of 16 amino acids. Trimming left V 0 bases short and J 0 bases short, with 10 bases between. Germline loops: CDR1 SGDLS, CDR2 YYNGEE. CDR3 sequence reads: CASSVDGGSSYNEQFF. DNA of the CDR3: TGTGCCAGCAGCGTAGACGGGGGAAGCTCCTACAATGAGCAGTTCTTC.

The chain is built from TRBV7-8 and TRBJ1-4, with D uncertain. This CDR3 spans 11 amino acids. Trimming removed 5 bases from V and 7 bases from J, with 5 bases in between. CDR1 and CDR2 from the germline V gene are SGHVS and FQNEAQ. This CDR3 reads CASSISEKLFF. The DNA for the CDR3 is TGTGCCAGCAGCATTAGTGAAAAACTGTTTTTT.

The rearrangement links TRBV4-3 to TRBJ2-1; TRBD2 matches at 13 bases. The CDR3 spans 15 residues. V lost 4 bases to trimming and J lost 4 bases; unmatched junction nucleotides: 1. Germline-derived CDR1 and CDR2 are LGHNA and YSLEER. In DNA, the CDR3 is TGCGCCAGCAGCCCGGGACTAGCGGGGTACAATGAGCAGTTCTTC. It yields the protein CASSPGLAGYNEQFF.

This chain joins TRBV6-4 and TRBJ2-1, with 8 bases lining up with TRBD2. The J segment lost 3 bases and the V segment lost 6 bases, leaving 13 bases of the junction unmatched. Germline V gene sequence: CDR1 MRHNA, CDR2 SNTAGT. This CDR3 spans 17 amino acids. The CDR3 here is CASSSTGGTRVYNEQFF. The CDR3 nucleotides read TGTGCCAGCAGCTCCACGGGGGGGACTAGGGTCTACAATGAGCAGTTCTTC.

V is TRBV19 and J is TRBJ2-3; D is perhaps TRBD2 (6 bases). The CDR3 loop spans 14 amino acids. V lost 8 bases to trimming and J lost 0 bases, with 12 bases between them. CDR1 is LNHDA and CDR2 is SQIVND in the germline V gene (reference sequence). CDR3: CASGGTFSTDTQYF. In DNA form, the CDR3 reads TGTGCCAGTGGGGGGACTTTTAGCACAGATACGCAGTATTTT.

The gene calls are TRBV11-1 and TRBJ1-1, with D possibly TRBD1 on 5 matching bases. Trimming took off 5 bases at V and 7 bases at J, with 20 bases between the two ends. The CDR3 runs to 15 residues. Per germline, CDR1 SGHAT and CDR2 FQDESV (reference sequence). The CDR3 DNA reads TGTGCCAGCAGCCGACCCCTGATTGGGGGGATTGAAGCTTTCTTT. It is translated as CASSRPLIGGIEAFF.

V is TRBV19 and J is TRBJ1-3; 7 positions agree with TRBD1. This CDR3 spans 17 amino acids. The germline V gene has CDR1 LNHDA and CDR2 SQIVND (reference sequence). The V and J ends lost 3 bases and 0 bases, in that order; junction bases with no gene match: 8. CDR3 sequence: CASSIGGQYRSGNTIYF. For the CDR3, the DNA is TGTGCCAGTAGTATTGGGGGACAGTACCGCTCTGGAAACACCATATATTTT.

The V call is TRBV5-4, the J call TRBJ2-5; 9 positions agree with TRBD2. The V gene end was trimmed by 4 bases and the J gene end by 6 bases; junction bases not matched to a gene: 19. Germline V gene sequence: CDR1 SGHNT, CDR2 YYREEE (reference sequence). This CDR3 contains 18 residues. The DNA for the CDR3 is TGTGCCAGCAGCCCGACCTTCAGAGGAGCGGGAGGTCCCAAGACCCAGTACTTC. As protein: CASSPTFRGAGGPKTQYF.

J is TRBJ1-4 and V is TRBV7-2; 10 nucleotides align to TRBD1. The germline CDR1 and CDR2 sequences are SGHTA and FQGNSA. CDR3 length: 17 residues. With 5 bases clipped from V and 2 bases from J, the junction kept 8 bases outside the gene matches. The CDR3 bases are TGTGCCAGCAGCCTTCGGGACAGGGGTCGTACTAATGAAAAACTGTTTTTT. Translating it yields CASSLRDRGRTNEKLFF.

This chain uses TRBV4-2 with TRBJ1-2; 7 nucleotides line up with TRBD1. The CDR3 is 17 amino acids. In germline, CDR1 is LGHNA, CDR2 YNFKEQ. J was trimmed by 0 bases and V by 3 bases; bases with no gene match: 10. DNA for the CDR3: TGTGCCAGCAGCCAGGATCGGACAGGACGAACTAACTATGGCTACACCTTC. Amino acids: CASSQDRTGRTNYGYTF.

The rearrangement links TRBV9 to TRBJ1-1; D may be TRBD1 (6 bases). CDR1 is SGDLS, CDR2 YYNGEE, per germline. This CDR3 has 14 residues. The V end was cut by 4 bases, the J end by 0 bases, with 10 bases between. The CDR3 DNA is TGTGCCAGCAGCCTGGGACACCTGAACACTGAAGCTTTCTTT. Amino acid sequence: CASSLGHLNTEAFF.

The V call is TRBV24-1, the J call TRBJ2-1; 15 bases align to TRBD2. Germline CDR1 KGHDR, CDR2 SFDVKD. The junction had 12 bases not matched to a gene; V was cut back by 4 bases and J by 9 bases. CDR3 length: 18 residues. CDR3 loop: CATSDNLGTSGRFREQFF. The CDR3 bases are TGTGCCACCAGTGACAATCTGGGGACTAGCGGGAGGTTTCGTGAGCAGTTCTTC.

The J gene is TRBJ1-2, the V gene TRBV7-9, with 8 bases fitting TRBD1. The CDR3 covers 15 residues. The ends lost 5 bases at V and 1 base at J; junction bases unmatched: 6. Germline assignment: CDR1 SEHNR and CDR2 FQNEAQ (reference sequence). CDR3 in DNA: TGTGCCAGCAGCCCCGGACAGGGCCTTAACTATGGCTACACCTTC. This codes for CASSPGQGLNYGYTF.

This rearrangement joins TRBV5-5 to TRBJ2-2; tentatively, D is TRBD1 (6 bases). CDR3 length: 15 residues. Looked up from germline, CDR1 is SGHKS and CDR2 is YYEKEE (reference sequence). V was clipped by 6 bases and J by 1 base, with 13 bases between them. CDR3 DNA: TGTGCCAGCACCAAAACAGGGCAGAACACCGGGGAGCTGTTTTTT. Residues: CASTKTGQNTGELFF.

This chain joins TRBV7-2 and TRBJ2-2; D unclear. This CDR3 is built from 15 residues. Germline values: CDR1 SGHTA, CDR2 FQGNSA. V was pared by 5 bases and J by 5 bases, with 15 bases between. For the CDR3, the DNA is TGTGCCAGCAGCCCCCGCCCGGTCGAGACCGGGGAGCTGTTTTTT. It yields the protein CASSPRPVETGELFF.

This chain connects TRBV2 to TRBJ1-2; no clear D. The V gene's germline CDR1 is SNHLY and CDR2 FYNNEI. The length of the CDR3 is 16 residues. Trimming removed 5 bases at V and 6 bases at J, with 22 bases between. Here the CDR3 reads CASSTPGRTAGDGYTF. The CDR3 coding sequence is TGTGCCAGCAGTACACCCGGACGGACTGCAGGTGATGGCTACACCTTC.

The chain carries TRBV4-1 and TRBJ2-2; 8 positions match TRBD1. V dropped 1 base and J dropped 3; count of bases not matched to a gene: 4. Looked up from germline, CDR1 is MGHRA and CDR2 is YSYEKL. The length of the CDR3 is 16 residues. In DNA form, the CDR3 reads TGCGCCAGCAGCCAAGTGTCGACAGGGGACACCGGGGAGCTGTTTTTT. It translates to CASSQVSTGDTGELFF.

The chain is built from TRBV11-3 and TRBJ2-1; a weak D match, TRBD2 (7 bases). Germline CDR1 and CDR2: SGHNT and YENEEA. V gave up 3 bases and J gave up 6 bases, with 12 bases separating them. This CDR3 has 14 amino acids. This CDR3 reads CASSFSGDINEQFF. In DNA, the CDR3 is TGTGCCAGCAGCTTCAGCGGGGACATCAATGAGCAGTTCTTC.

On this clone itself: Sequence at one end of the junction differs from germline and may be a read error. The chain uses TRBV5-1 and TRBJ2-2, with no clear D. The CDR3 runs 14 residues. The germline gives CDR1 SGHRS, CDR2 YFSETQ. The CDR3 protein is CASSLAPFYGELFF. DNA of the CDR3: TGCGCCAGCAGTTTGGCTCCCTTTTACGGGGAGCTGTTTTTT.

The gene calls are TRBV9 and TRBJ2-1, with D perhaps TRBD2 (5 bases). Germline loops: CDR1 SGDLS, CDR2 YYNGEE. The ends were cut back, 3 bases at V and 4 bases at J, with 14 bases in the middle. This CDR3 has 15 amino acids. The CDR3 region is CASSEWDAGYNEQFF. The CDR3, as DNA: TGTGCCAGCAGCGAGTGGGATGCGGGTTACAATGAGCAGTTCTTC.

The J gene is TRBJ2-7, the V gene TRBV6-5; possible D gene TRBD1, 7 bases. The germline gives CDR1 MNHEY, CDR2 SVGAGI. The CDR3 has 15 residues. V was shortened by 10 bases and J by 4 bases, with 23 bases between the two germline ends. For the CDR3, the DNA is TGTGCCACCATCCTAGGAGGGGACAGATATTACGAGCAGTACTTC. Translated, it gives CATILGGDRYYEQYF.

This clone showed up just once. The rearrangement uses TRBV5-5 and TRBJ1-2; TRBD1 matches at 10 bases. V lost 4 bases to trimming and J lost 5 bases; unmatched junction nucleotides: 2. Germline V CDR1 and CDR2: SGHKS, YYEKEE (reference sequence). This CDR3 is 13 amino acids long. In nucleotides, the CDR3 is TGTGCCAGCAGCGTGGACAGGGGGTATGGCTACACCTTC. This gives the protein CASSVDRGYGYTF.

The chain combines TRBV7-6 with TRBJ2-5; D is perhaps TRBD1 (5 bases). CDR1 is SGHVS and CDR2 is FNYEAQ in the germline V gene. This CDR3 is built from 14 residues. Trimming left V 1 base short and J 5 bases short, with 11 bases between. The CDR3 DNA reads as TGTGCCAGCAGCTTAGAAGGGGCTCCGGAGACCCAGTACTTC. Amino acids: CASSLEGAPETQYF.

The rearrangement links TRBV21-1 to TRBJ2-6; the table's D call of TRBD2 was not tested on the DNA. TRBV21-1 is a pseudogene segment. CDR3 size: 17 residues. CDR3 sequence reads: CASSKVSNLSGANVLTF. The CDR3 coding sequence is TGTGCCAGCAGCAAAGTGAGCAACCTCTCTGGGGCCAACGTCCTGACTTTC.